Included here is one T cell receptor beta chain sequence, with context. The antigen is unknown. This table comes from immunoSEQ multiplex PCR, and its TCRdb copy is limited to in-frame clones, with some not included. The repertoire holds roughly 87,000 clones, with roughly 93% as singletons. This entry is derived from a study of OX40 agonist ivuxolimab in advanced cancers. Study as a whole: Patients were treated with ivuxolimab, an agonistic anti-OX40 (CD134) antibody.

This CDR3 spans 14 amino acids. Germline V gene lookup returns CDR1 SGHRS and CDR2 YFSETQ. The V and J ends lost 0 bases and 4 bases respectively, with 10 bases between them. Whole-study findings and limits: CD8+ T cells were the subset that, on average, had more expanded clones than CD4+. Among the lowest peripheral clonal expansion occurred in 0.1-3.0 mg/kg partial responders.

V gene TRBV5-1 combines with J gene TRBJ1-2; maybe TRBD1 (5 bases). The specimen comprised CD4+ or CD8+ T cells sorted from blood, sampled in a trial of the OX40 agonist ivuxolimab. The sequence derives from an adult with an advanced solid tumor such as melanoma, head and neck, liver or kidney cancer. This CDR3 is CASSLDTGSYGYTF. The CDR3 coding sequence is TGCGCCAGCAGCTTGGATACAGGCTCCTATGGCTACACCTTC.